Following are 30 T cell receptor beta chains from one sample sequenced in a study of CD8 T cells in ankylosing spondylitis. Study-wide findings and caveats: A TCR beta motif of roughly 8 highly homologous variants appeared characteristic of ankylosing spondylitis blood.

TCRdb called the 5' RACE reads again in MiXCR, with one record for every CDR3 protein. This table has about 400,000 distinct CDR3 sequences, about 20% appearing once. Their cognate antigens are unknown. Sequenced sample: blood, either unsorted or a sorted T cell fraction (not recorded which). These receptors were obtained from a male donor with ankylosing spondylitis.

The table lists this clonotype with many counts. The rearrangement joins TRBV7-8 to TRBJ1-5; the D gene is possibly TRBD1 (5 bases). Deletions cut 1 base from V and 6 bases from J, with 13 bases between. Germline V lookup: CDR1 SGHVS, CDR2 FQNEAQ. This CDR3 has 15 amino acids. The CDR3 reads CASSLGQGPGQPQHF. In DNA, the CDR3 is TGTGCCAGCAGCTTAGGCCAGGGCCCGGGTCAGCCCCAGCATTTT.

The chain joins TRBV18 to TRBJ1-1; possibly TRBD1 for D (5 bases). The length of the CDR3 is 17 residues. The germline CDR1 and CDR2 sequences are KGHSH and LQKENI. The V end lost 3 bases, the J end lost 4 bases, and 21 bases lay between the germline ends. CDR3 sequence (DNA): TGTGCCAGCTCACCGTCCAGGGTGAGGGAGGGGTTCACTGAAGCTTTCTTT. Its protein product is CASSPSRVREGFTEAFF.

The J gene is TRBJ2-1, the V gene TRBV14, with TRBD2 as a possible D gene (6 bases). Germline V CDR1 and CDR2: SGHDN, FVKESK. The V and J ends lost 3 bases and 3 bases respectively, with 9 bases between them. The CDR3 has 14 residues. This CDR3 is CASSQMDYYNEQFF. CDR3 in DNA: TGTGCCAGCAGCCAGATGGACTACTACAATGAGCAGTTCTTC.

This clonotype occurred once. This chain joins TRBV10-2 and TRBJ2-7; TRBD2 agrees at 8 bases. Unmatched junction bases numbered 15, after V lost 3 bases and J lost 5 bases. The length of the CDR3 is 17 residues. CDR1 WSHSY and CDR2 SAAADI come from the germline V gene. The CDR3 DNA reads TGCGCCAGCAGTGACCCCTCCGGCAGCGGGAGCTTGGACGAGCAGTACTTC. This encodes CASSDPSGSGSLDEQYF.

J is TRBJ1-1 and V is TRBV5-6; D is uncertain. Germline assignment: CDR1 SGHDT and CDR2 YYEEEE. V lost 4 bases and J lost 6, with 16 bases in between. This CDR3 is 14 amino acids long. The CDR3 is CASSRPLSGAEAFF. The CDR3 nucleotides read TGTGCCAGCAGCAGGCCACTCTCCGGGGCTGAAGCTTTCTTT. The complete variable domain, with remaining parts taken from reference TRBV5-6 and TRBJ1-1, reads DAGVTQSPTHLIKTRGQQVTLRCSPKSGHDTVSWYQQALGQGPQFIFQYYEEEERQRGNFPDRFSGHQFPNYSSELNVNALLLGDSALYLCASSRPLSGAEAFFGQGTRLTVV.

The table lists this clonotype with a few counts. The V and J genes are TRBV7-2 and TRBJ1-4, with a weak D call TRBD1 (6 bases). CDR3 length: 14 residues. The germline V and J ends were trimmed by 4 bases and 7 bases, with 13 bases remaining between them. Per germline, CDR1 SGHTA and CDR2 FQGNSA. CDR3 loop: CASSYTGSSEKLFF. CDR3 sequence (DNA): TGTGCCAGCAGCTACACAGGGAGTTCTGAAAAACTGTTTTTT.

This clonotype appeared a few times. V and J are TRBV24-1 and TRBJ2-1, with 12 bases aligning to TRBD2. This CDR3 has 15 residues. J lost 8 bases, V lost 4 bases, and 5 bases had no gene match. Germline CDR1 and CDR2: KGHDR and SFDVKD. The CDR3 loop is CATSDRLAGAHEQFF. The CDR3 bases are TGTGCCACCAGTGACCGACTAGCGGGAGCCCATGAGCAGTTCTTC.

This clonotype occurred a few times. The chain recombines TRBV12-3 or TRBV12-4 with TRBJ2-7; D is unresolved. The CDR3 is 11 residues long. V was clipped by 2 bases and J by 4 bases, with 3 bases between them. The CDR3: CASSLQYEQYF. The CDR3 DNA is TGTGCCAGCAGTTTACAGTACGAGCAGTACTTC.

This clonotype was recorded a few times. The chain employs TRBV24-1 and TRBJ1-5, with 8 bases lining up with TRBD1. The V and J ends lost 1 base and 0 bases, in that order; junction bases with no gene match: 10. CDR1 is KGHDR, CDR2 SFDVKD, per germline. The CDR3 covers 19 residues. The CDR3 nucleotides read TGTGCCACCAGTGATTTCCGACAGGGGACGATATATAGCAATCAGCCCCAGCATTTT. Amino acids: CATSDFRQGTIYSNQPQHF.

This clonotype was observed a handful of times. The gene calls are TRBV12-3 or TRBV12-4 and TRBJ2-5; D is tentatively TRBD1 or TRBD2 (7 bases each). V was cut by 3 bases and J by 4 bases, with 15 bases left in between. This CDR3 has 15 residues. The chain's CDR3 is CASSLSGTDGETQYF. The DNA of the CDR3 is TGTGCCAGCAGTTTGAGCGGGACAGACGGAGAGACCCAGTACTTC.

This clonotype was detected only a few times. The V gene is TRBV20-1, the J gene TRBJ2-1; 8 bases agree with TRBD2. CDR1 is DFQATT, CDR2 SNEGSKA, per germline (reference sequence). V shed 1 base and J 5 bases; nucleotides not matched to a gene: 4. This CDR3 is 14 amino acids long. The CDR3 loop reads CSARAGSGNNEQFF. In DNA form, the CDR3 reads TGCAGTGCTAGAGCGGGTAGCGGGAACAATGAGCAGTTCTTC.

The CDR3 loop is CASSWGLAGGLEQYF. The DNA of the CDR3 is TGCGCCAGCAGCTGGGGACTAGCGGGAGGGCTCGAGCAGTACTTC. J is TRBJ2-7 and V is TRBV5-1, with TRBD2 matching over 16 bases. Germline CDR1 SGHRS, CDR2 YFSETQ. The CDR3 sequence is 15 residues long. Trimming removed 3 bases from V and 6 bases from J; junction bases left unmatched: 3.

The J gene is TRBJ2-2, the V gene TRBV12-3 or TRBV12-4; D might be TRBD1 (6 bases). This CDR3 comprises 15 residues. The V end lost 7 bases, the J end lost 4 bases, and 16 bases lay between the germline ends. In DNA, the CDR3 is TGTGCCAGCAAATTCGCAGGGGCCTCCACCGGGGAGCTGTTTTTT. Its translation: CASKFAGASTGELFF.

This clonotype was seen many times. This rearrangement joins TRBV20-1 to TRBJ1-5; 7 nucleotides agree with TRBD1. Germline CDR1 is DFQATT and CDR2 is SNEGSKA (reference sequence). V was pared by 5 bases and J by 5 bases, with 6 bases of the junction left unmatched. The CDR3 sequence is 13 residues long. The CDR3 DNA sequence: TGCAGTGCTGCCACAGGGGTAGATCAGCCCCAGCATTTT. Residues: CSAATGVDQPQHF.

This clonotype has only a few counts. V and J are TRBV10-3 and TRBJ2-1; D is possibly TRBD1 (5 bases). Germline-derived CDR1 and CDR2 are ENHRY and SYGVKD. The CDR3 length is 13 residues. V was pared by 2 bases and J by 9 bases, with 11 bases between. The CDR3 region has the DNA TGTGCCATCAGTGAGAGGGGAAAGGCTGAGCAGTTCTTC. It specifies CAISERGKAEQFF.

This clonotype was detected many times. The V call is TRBV12-3 or TRBV12-4, the J call TRBJ1-1; 7 nucleotides agree with TRBD1. With 5 bases clipped from V and 6 bases from J, the junction kept 9 bases outside the gene matches. This CDR3 region has 14 residues. CDR3 in DNA: TGTGCCAGCAGTCTTGACAGGGAGCTCTCTGAAGCTTTCTTT. Protein product: CASSLDRELSEAFF.

The J gene is TRBJ2-1, the V gene TRBV12-5, with 8 bases lining up with TRBD2. Germline values: CDR1 LGHNT, CDR2 FRNRAP. J lost 5 bases, V lost 1 base, and 4 bases had no gene match. This CDR3 spans 15 amino acids. The CDR3 DNA reads as TGTGCTAGTGGTTTGGCGACTAGCGAGAACAATGAGCAGTTCTTC. This sequence encodes CASGLATSENNEQFF.

This clonotype was found a few times. The chain couples TRBV7-3 to TRBJ2-7; possibly TRBD1 or TRBD2 for D (6 bases each). CDR1 is SGHTA, CDR2 FQGTGA, per germline. V was trimmed by 5 bases and J by 0 bases, leaving 14 bases between them. The CDR3 is made up of 15 amino acids. The CDR3 DNA follows: TGTGCCAGCAGCATTAGCGGAGGGGGCTCCTACGAGCAGTACTTC. Residues: CASSISGGGSYEQYF.

This chain connects TRBV28 to TRBJ2-5; D is tentatively TRBD1 or TRBD2 (6 bases each). Trimming pared 5 bases from V and 2 bases from J, leaving 12 bases between. Germline CDR1 and CDR2: MDHEN and SYDVKM. The CDR3 consists of 14 residues. CDR3 loop: CASSKQGLQETQYF. CDR3 nucleotides: TGTGCCAGCAGTAAACAGGGACTGCAAGAGACCCAGTACTTC.

At least ten counts were recorded for this clonotype. The rearrangement links TRBV10-3 to TRBJ2-1, with D possibly TRBD1 on 5 matching bases. V lost 0 bases, J lost 3 bases, and 12 bases lay in between. The CDR3 has 16 residues. Germline V lookup: CDR1 ENHRY, CDR2 SYGVKD. DNA for the CDR3: TGTGCCATCAGTGAGTCGAGCAGGGTAGGCTACAATGAGCAGTTCTTC. It codes for CAISESSRVGYNEQFF.

This chain links TRBV3-1 with TRBJ2-5, with 7 bases fitting TRBD1. J gave up 7 bases and V 4 bases, and 15 bases lay outside the gene matches. This CDR3 region has 16 residues. CDR1 and CDR2 from the germline V gene are LGHDT and YNNKEL (reference sequence). CDR3 DNA: TGTGCCAGCAGCCTACAACAGGGGTTGGTAGTCGGGACCCAGTACTTC. Its translation is CASSLQQGLVVGTQYF.

This clonotype has only a few counts. The chain couples TRBV3-1 to TRBJ1-2; D is uncertain. The CDR3 is made up of 15 amino acids. The germline CDR1 and CDR2 sequences are LGHDT and YNNKEL (reference sequence). V shed 0 bases and J shed 8 bases, with 16 bases lying between them. The CDR3 DNA follows: TGTGCCAGCAGCCAAGATAGCGCGAACGAGGAGGGCTACACCTTC. It is translated as CASSQDSANEEGYTF.

A few counts support this clonotype. V is TRBV6-2 or TRBV6-3 and J is TRBJ2-4; a possible D gene is TRBD2 (6 bases). This CDR3 has 16 residues. V was pared by 4 bases and J by 3 bases, with 16 bases between. Germline assignment: CDR1 MNHEY and CDR2 SVGEGT. This CDR3 is CASSSRDWESKNIQYF. DNA of the CDR3: TGTGCCAGCAGTTCCCGGGACTGGGAGAGCAAAAACATTCAGTACTTC.

J is TRBJ2-5 and V is TRBV3-1; 10 bases are shared with TRBD2. The CDR3 sequence is 15 residues long. Per germline, CDR1 LGHDT and CDR2 YNNKEL (reference sequence). Unmatched junction bases numbered 6, after V lost 4 bases and J lost 4 bases. The CDR3 coding sequence is TGTGCCAGCAGCCTCCCAGCGGGAGGGGGAGAGACCCAGTACTTC. Its translation: CASSLPAGGGETQYF.

CDR3 DNA sequence: TGCAGTGCTAGAGATGGGCGGCTAGCGGGCAATGAGCAGTTCTTC. Its protein is CSARDGRLAGNEQFF. The genes are TRBV20-1 and TRBJ2-1, with TRBD2 matching over 8 bases. The germline CDR1 and CDR2 sequences are DFQATT and SNEGSKA (reference sequence). V lost 0 bases, J lost 6 bases, and 7 bases stayed unmatched. This CDR3 is built from 15 residues.

This sequence joins TRBV7-3 and TRBJ1-1; D not certain. Germline V gene lookup returns CDR1 SGHTA and CDR2 FQGTGA. The V and J ends lost 5 bases and 0 bases respectively, with 16 bases between them. CDR3 size: 16 residues. For the CDR3, the DNA is TGTGCCAGCAGCCCTATCCAAGGGTTCGTGAACACTGAAGCTTTCTTT. It translates to CASSPIQGFVNTEAFF. Full variable domain (outside the CDR3, taken from reference TRBV7-3 and TRBJ1-1): GAGVSQTPSNKVTEKGKYVELRCDPISGHTALYWYRQSLGQGPEFLIYFQGTGAADDSGLPNDRFFAVRPEGSVSTLKIQRTERGDSAVYLCASSPIQGFVNTEAFFGQGTRLTVV.

This clonotype showed up just a few times. J is TRBJ1-1 and V is TRBV20-1; D remains unclear. CDR3 length: 15 amino acids. From germline, CDR1 is DFQATT and CDR2 SNEGSKA (reference sequence). V was shortened by 0 bases and J by 0 bases, with 11 bases between the two germline ends. CDR3 amino acids: CSARDSDGMNTEAFF. CDR3 bases: TGCAGTGCTAGAGATAGCGATGGTATGAACACTGAAGCTTTCTTT.

This clonotype has only a few counts. This rearrangement joins TRBV9 to TRBJ1-4; a weak D match, TRBD1 (5 bases). Trimming left V 0 bases short and J 4 bases short, with 16 bases between. This CDR3 has 17 amino acids. Germline CDR1 reads SGDLS; CDR2 reads YYNGEE. CDR3 amino acids: CASSVDSGRTSNEKLFF. CDR3 coding DNA: TGTGCCAGCAGCGTAGACTCGGGACGGACGAGTAATGAAAAACTGTTTTTT. The complete variable domain, with remaining parts taken from reference TRBV9 and TRBJ1-4, reads DSGVTQTPKHLITATGQRVTLRCSPRSGDLSVYWYQQSLDQGLQFLIQYYNGEERAKGNILERFSAQQFPDLHSELNLSSLELGDSALYFCASSVDSGRTSNEKLFFGSGTQLSVL.

This clonotype has only a few counts. V is TRBV7-2 and J is TRBJ2-2; D is ambiguous. V lost 4 bases, J lost 6 bases, and 9 bases lay in between. This CDR3 has 13 residues. CDR1 and CDR2 from the germline V gene are SGHTA and FQGNSA. The CDR3 region is CASSWSRAGELFF. The CDR3 nucleotides are TGTGCCAGCAGCTGGTCTAGGGCCGGGGAGCTGTTTTTT.

The chain links TRBV19 to TRBJ1-5; D is unresolved. From germline, CDR1 is LNHDA and CDR2 SQIVND (reference sequence). V lost 6 bases to trimming and J lost 3 bases, with 9 bases between them. The CDR3 covers 13 residues. In DNA form, the CDR3 reads TGTGCCAGTAGCGGACGGAACAATCAGCCCCAGCATTTT. Its protein product is CASSGRNNQPQHF.